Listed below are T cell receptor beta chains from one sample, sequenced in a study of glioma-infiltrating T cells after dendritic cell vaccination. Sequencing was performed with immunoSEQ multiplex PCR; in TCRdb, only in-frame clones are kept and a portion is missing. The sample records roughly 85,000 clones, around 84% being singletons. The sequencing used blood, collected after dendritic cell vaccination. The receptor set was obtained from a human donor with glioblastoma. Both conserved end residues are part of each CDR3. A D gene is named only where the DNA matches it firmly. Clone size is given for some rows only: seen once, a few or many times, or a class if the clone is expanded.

CDR3nt: TGTGCCAGCAGCTCGAATAGACAGTTCTTC; CDR3aa: CASSSNRQFF; abundance: once; d_gene: .; v_gene: TRBV7-2; j_gene: TRBJ2-1
CDR3nt: TGTGCCAGCAGTTTTATAGCGGGCCGGGGGGACTACGAGCAGTACTTC; CDR3aa: CASSFIAGRGDYEQYF; abundance: .; d_gene: TRBD2; v_gene: TRBV25-1; j_gene: TRBJ2-7
CDR3nt: TGTGCCAGCAGTAGCGACAGGGGAAACACTGAAGCTTTCTTT; CDR3aa: CASSSDRGNTEAFF; abundance: .; d_gene: TRBD1; v_gene: TRBV28; j_gene: TRBJ1-1
CDR3nt: TGTGCCAGCAGCTTGGCGGCAGGGAAAAAGACCCAGTACTTC; CDR3aa: CASSLAAGKKTQYF; abundance: .; d_gene: .; v_gene: TRBV5-6; j_gene: TRBJ2-5
CDR3nt: TGTGCTAGTGCCCTCGGGACAGGGGGAGGCTACGAGCAGTACTTC; CDR3aa: CASALGTGGGYEQYF; abundance: .; d_gene: TRBD1; v_gene: TRBV12-5; j_gene: TRBJ2-7
CDR3nt: TGTGCCAGCAGTGAAACCGTAGGCACAGATACGCAGTATTTT; CDR3aa: CASSETVGTDTQYF; abundance: .; d_gene: .; v_gene: TRBV2; j_gene: TRBJ2-3
CDR3nt: TGTGCCAGCAGCTTGCCAGGACTAGAAGCTTTCTTT; CDR3aa: CASSLPGLEAFF; abundance: medium-sized; d_gene: .; v_gene: TRBV5-6; j_gene: TRBJ1-1
CDR3nt: TGTGCCAGCAGGAGACGGGACAGGGGTGCCTACGAGCAGTACTTC; CDR3aa: CASRRRDRGAYEQYF; abundance: .; d_gene: TRBD1; v_gene: TRBV6-1; j_gene: TRBJ2-7
CDR3nt: TGTGCCTGGAGTAACAGGGACCAAGCTTTCTTT; CDR3aa: CAWSNRDQAFF; abundance: .; d_gene: .; v_gene: TRBV30; j_gene: TRBJ1-1
CDR3nt: TGTGCCAGCAGCTTAGGGACAGGGGCGAATGAAGCTTTCTTT; CDR3aa: CASSLGTGANEAFF; abundance: .; d_gene: TRBD1; v_gene: TRBV7-3; j_gene: TRBJ1-1
CDR3nt: TGTGCCAGCAGTTTCCGAGGACAGGGGTGGGAGCCCCAGCATTTT; CDR3aa: CASSFRGQGWEPQHF; abundance: .; d_gene: TRBD1; v_gene: TRBV27; j_gene: TRBJ1-5
CDR3nt: TGTGCCAGCAGTACGGATGCGGGGGCGCGGGGGGTCATTCAGTACTTC; CDR3aa: CASSTDAGARGVIQYF; abundance: .; d_gene: TRBD2; v_gene: TRBV28; j_gene: TRBJ2-4
CDR3nt: TGTGCCAGCAGCGTAGAGACAGCGACTCCGGGCGAGCAGTACTTC; CDR3aa: CASSVETATPGEQYF; abundance: .; d_gene: .; v_gene: TRBV9; j_gene: TRBJ2-7
CDR3nt: TGTGCCACCCTAGCGGGGGGGCCGGGAGAGACCCAGTACTTC; CDR3aa: CATLAGGPGETQYF; abundance: .; d_gene: TRBD2; v_gene: TRBV15; j_gene: TRBJ2-5
CDR3nt: TGTGCCAGCAGCAAAGATTGTAGGGAGGGCAATGAAAAACTGTTTTTT; CDR3aa: CASSKDCREGNEKLFF; abundance: few; d_gene: .; v_gene: TRBV21-1; j_gene: TRBJ1-4
CDR3nt: TGTGCCAGCAGTGAAACTGTGGGGGGGTACACGCAGTATTTT; CDR3aa: CASSETVGGYTQYF; abundance: once; d_gene: TRBD2; v_gene: TRBV6-1; j_gene: TRBJ2-3
CDR3nt: TGTGCCAGCAGTTTAAGGGGGGGCTATGGCTACACCTTC; CDR3aa: CASSLRGGYGYTF; abundance: .; d_gene: .; v_gene: TRBV27; j_gene: TRBJ1-2
CDR3nt: TGTGCCAGCAGTTACCTGACAGGGGGCCATGAGCAGTTCTTC; CDR3aa: CASSYLTGGHEQFF; abundance: .; d_gene: TRBD1; v_gene: TRBV28; j_gene: TRBJ2-1
CDR3nt: TGTGCCAGCAGCTTACGGGGAGGGATATCAGGGCAAGAGACCCAGTACTTC; CDR3aa: CASSLRGGISGQETQYF; abundance: .; d_gene: TRBD2; v_gene: TRBV7-3; j_gene: TRBJ2-5
CDR3nt: TGTGCCAGTAGTACCCCGGGACAGGTCTATGGCTACACCTTC; CDR3aa: CASSTPGQVYGYTF; abundance: .; d_gene: TRBD1; v_gene: TRBV19; j_gene: TRBJ1-2
CDR3nt: TGTGCCAGCAGCTCAACCCAAGGGGGCATTCAGTACTTC; CDR3aa: CASSSTQGGIQYF; abundance: .; d_gene: .; v_gene: TRBV7-7; j_gene: TRBJ2-4
CDR3nt: TGTGCCAGCACCAGGGGCCCGAACACCGGGGAGCTGTTTTTT; CDR3aa: CASTRGPNTGELFF; abundance: .; d_gene: .; v_gene: TRBV6-5; j_gene: TRBJ2-2
CDR3nt: TGTGCCAGCAGTTTATTGGGACAGGGGGCAAGCGAGCAGTACTTC; CDR3aa: CASSLLGQGASEQYF; abundance: .; d_gene: TRBD1; v_gene: TRBV27; j_gene: TRBJ2-7
CDR3nt: TGTGCCAGCAGCGTAGAGGACTTTGGTTTGAACACTGAAGCTTTCTTT; CDR3aa: CASSVEDFGLNTEAFF; abundance: .; d_gene: .; v_gene: TRBV9; j_gene: TRBJ1-1
CDR3nt: TGTGCCAGCAGCTTGGGGAGCTCCTACAATGAGCAGTTCTTC; CDR3aa: CASSLGSSYNEQFF; abundance: .; d_gene: .; v_gene: TRBV5-6; j_gene: TRBJ2-1
CDR3nt: TGTGCCAGCAGGAGGGACAGGGGAACCGGGGAGCTGTTTTTT; CDR3aa: CASRRDRGTGELFF; abundance: .; d_gene: TRBD1; v_gene: TRBV6-1; j_gene: TRBJ2-2
CDR3nt: TGTGCCAGCAGAGAGGACAGCCTGGTGGGAGGCTACACCTTC; CDR3aa: CASREDSLVGGYTF; abundance: many; d_gene: .; v_gene: TRBV6-4; j_gene: TRBJ1-2
CDR3nt: TGTGCCAGCAGCGGGACACACAATCAGCCCCAGCATTTT; CDR3aa: CASSGTHNQPQHF; abundance: .; d_gene: .; v_gene: TRBV6-5; j_gene: TRBJ1-5
CDR3nt: TGTGCCAGCAGAGCCATGGCCTACGACAGGCCTGGGGCCAACGTCCTGACTTTC; CDR3aa: CASRAMAYDRPGANVLTF; abundance: .; d_gene: .; v_gene: TRBV27; j_gene: TRBJ2-6
CDR3nt: TGTGCCAGCAGCCCGGGGACTAGCGGGAGCGGCTACGAGCAGTACTTC; CDR3aa: CASSPGTSGSGYEQYF; abundance: .; d_gene: TRBD2; v_gene: TRBV5-4; j_gene: TRBJ2-7
CDR3nt: TGTGCCAGCAGTTTATGGACTTCGACGTACTTC; CDR3aa: CASSLWTSTYF; abundance: .; d_gene: .; v_gene: TRBV28; j_gene: TRBJ2-7
CDR3nt: TGTGCCAGCAGCTTAGCGCTTGGACAGGGGTACACCGGGGAGCTGTTTTTT; CDR3aa: CASSLALGQGYTGELFF; abundance: few; d_gene: TRBD1; v_gene: TRBV7-9; j_gene: TRBJ2-2
CDR3nt: TGTGCCAGCAGCTTAAACGGGAGGGTGCCAGATACGCAGTATTTT; CDR3aa: CASSLNGRVPDTQYF; abundance: .; d_gene: TRBD2; v_gene: TRBV7-2; j_gene: TRBJ2-3
CDR3nt: TGTGCCAGCAGCTTCCGGGCAGGGTACCAAGAGACCCAGTACTTC; CDR3aa: CASSFRAGYQETQYF; abundance: .; d_gene: .; v_gene: TRBV28; j_gene: TRBJ2-5